This TCR beta chain was sequenced during a study of T cell changes during pregnancy in multiple sclerosis. The protocol was immunoSEQ multiplex PCR, while the TCRdb copy is restricted to in-frame clones and leaves out a portion. Of tens of thousands of clones listed, roughly 89% are singletons. The CDR3 extends over 13 amino acids. V was trimmed by 4 bases and J by 2 bases, leaving 6 bases between them. The germline V gene has CDR1 SNHLY and CDR2 FYNNEI. The specimen was peripheral blood, collected in the second trimester of pregnancy. The chain employs TRBV2 and TRBJ1-5; no firm D call. The receptor was derived from a female donor with multiple sclerosis, enrolled in a pregnancy study. The CDR3 nucleotides are TGTGCCAGCAGTGGGGCTCGCAATCAGCCCCAGCATTTT. It encodes CASSGARNQPQHF.